This TCR beta chain comes out of a study of T cell repertoires in cytomegalovirus infection. Whole-study context: Recently identified HLA-C-restricted CMV epitopes and well-studied HLA-B-restricted CMV epitopes were used by the study. Signatures in public TCR beta sequences pointed to both CMV infection and matching HLA type. Study observations and caveats: CMV-specific TCR beta clonotypes restricted by HLA-C were the ones dominating the ex vivo response.

A remark on this clonotype: Antigen unknown.

Germline V lookup: CDR1 SGHTA, CDR2 FQGTGA. The CDR3 consists of 13 residues. V shed 1 base and J shed 6 bases, with 8 bases lying between them. TCRdb fed the reads into MiXCR, producing one record per CDR3 protein. The sample yields some 480,000 distinct CDR3 sequences, 30% to 40% seen once. Specimen: cultured PBMCs, collected from culture after CMV antigen stimulation. The rearrangement uses TRBV7-3 and TRBJ2-3; D not certain. This sequence was found in a human donor in good health (CMV status not recorded). Some clones in this sample may be carry-over from other donors' samples. The CDR3, as DNA: TGTGCCAGCAGCTTAAGTCATTCGGATACGCAGTATTTT. Amino acids: CASSLSHSDTQYF.